One and the same sample provided the 20 T cell receptor beta chains below, sequenced in a study of T cells in Graves' hyperthyroidism and ophthalmopathy. Amplification targeted TCR beta CDR3 regions from RNA transcripts. Researchers ran a first-round RT-PCR on the TCR CDR3 using the HTBI primer set. TCRdb reprocessed the multiplex PCR reads via MiXCR and lists one record per CDR3 protein. The sample holds about 600,000 distinct CDR3 sequences, about 14% seen once. Sequencing was done on a sample of blood. These receptors all stem from a woman aged 18-29 years with Graves' ophthalmopathy.

V usage is TRBV30 and J usage is TRBJ2-7; a possible D gene is TRBD2 (5 bases). Germline CDR1 and CDR2: GTSNPN and SVGIG (reference sequence). CDR3 length: 12 amino acids. Between the trimmed V and J ends, which lost 0 bases and 6 bases, there was a span of 9 bases. The CDR3 region is CAWSVMGSEQYF. The CDR3 DNA sequence: TGTGCCTGGAGTGTAATGGGGAGCGAGCAGTACTTC.

Ten or more counts support this clonotype. The rearrangement joins TRBV10-3 to TRBJ1-2; 7 bases map to TRBD1. Germline CDR1 and CDR2: ENHRY and SYGVKD. V trimming: 5 bases; J trimming: 0 bases; junction bases outside the gene matches: 6. This CDR3 spans 15 amino acids. CDR3 sequence (DNA): TGTGCCATCAGTCTGGGGGGACAGCCTAACTATGGCTACACCTTC. Protein: CAISLGGQPNYGYTF.

Only a few counts were recorded for this clonotype. It may be a read error: a sequence one base away is much more abundant. The rearrangement joins TRBV12-3 or TRBV12-4 to TRBJ2-5; D perhaps matches TRBD2 (5 bases). The CDR3 is 10 amino acids. CDR3 region: CTSGQETQYF. CDR3 in DNA: TGTACCAGCGGACAAGAGACCCAGTACTTC.

CDR3 protein: CSARGELAGGREQYF. DNA for the CDR3: TGCAGTGCTAGAGGGGAACTAGCGGGAGGGCGCGAGCAGTACTTC. V usage is TRBV20-1 and J usage is TRBJ2-7; 13 bases agree with TRBD2. V dropped 1 base and J dropped 6; count of bases not matched to a gene: 6. The CDR3 has 15 amino acids. Germline CDR1 DFQATT, CDR2 SNEGSKA (reference sequence).

The chain uses TRBV27 and TRBJ2-2, with 11 positions matching TRBD1. This CDR3 comprises 15 residues. Trimming cost V 4 bases and J 4 bases; bases outside gene matches: 2. The germline CDR1 and CDR2 sequences are MNHEY and SMNVEV (reference sequence). Written as DNA, the CDR3 is TGTGCCAGCAGTTCGGGGACAGGGGGCACCGGGGAGCTGTTTTTT. Its protein product is CASSSGTGGTGELFF.

This clonotype was observed many times. The V and J genes are TRBV7-2 and TRBJ1-3; possibly TRBD1 for D (5 bases). From germline, CDR1 is SGHTA and CDR2 FQGNSA. V lost 9 bases and J lost 0, with 12 bases in between. The CDR3 is made up of 14 amino acids. As DNA, the CDR3 is TGTGCCAGTCGAAGGGGACTCTCTGGAAACACCATATATTTT. This gives the protein CASRRGLSGNTIYF.

There are a few counts of this clonotype. This chain links TRBV6-5 with TRBJ1-6, with 9 bases identical to TRBD1. Losses at the gene ends were 0 bases for V and 9 bases for J; bases not matched to a gene: 6. The germline gives CDR1 MNHEY, CDR2 SVGAGI. This CDR3 has 16 amino acids. CDR3 residues: CASSYSAQGAGSPLHF. The CDR3 DNA reads as TGTGCCAGCAGTTACTCGGCACAGGGGGCTGGTTCACCCCTCCACTTT.

This clonotype was seen ten or more times. The V call is TRBV28, the J call TRBJ2-7, with 11 bases lining up with TRBD1. V was pared by 6 bases and J by 2 bases, with 6 bases of the junction left unmatched. Germline V CDR1 and CDR2: MDHEN, SYDVKM. The CDR3 sequence is 15 residues long. CDR3 in amino acids: CASSQGQGGTYEQYF. Here the CDR3 DNA reads TGTGCCAGCAGCCAGGGACAGGGGGGAACCTACGAGCAGTACTTC.

This chain links TRBV6-1 with TRBJ1-3; D gene uncertain. Between the trimmed V and J ends, which lost 4 bases and 0 bases, there was a span of 7 bases. From germline, CDR1 is MNHNS and CDR2 SASEGT. The CDR3 covers 14 residues. CDR3 sequence (DNA): TGTGCCAGCAGTGTTCTGGGCTCTGGAAACACCATATATTTT. This encodes CASSVLGSGNTIYF.

This clonotype was seen ten or more times. V gene TRBV18 combines with J gene TRBJ2-1; D ambiguous. The CDR3 runs to 14 residues. With 1 base removed from V and 5 bases from J, the gap between germline ends came to 9 bases. Germline V gene data show CDR1 as KGHSH and CDR2 as LQKENI. In DNA form, the CDR3 reads TGTGCCAGCTCACCACAATCCCGAGACAATGAGCAGTTCTTC. This translates into CASSPQSRDNEQFF.

This clonotype was recorded at least ten times. The J gene is TRBJ2-1, the V gene TRBV6-1; TRBD2 matches at 14 bases. CDR1 is MNHNS, CDR2 SASEGT, per germline. The length of the CDR3 is 14 residues. The J segment lost 13 bases and the V segment lost 5 bases, leaving 7 bases of the junction unmatched. The CDR3 protein is CASSSGTSGRGQFF. The CDR3 DNA reads as TGTGCCAGCAGTTCGGGGACTAGCGGGAGAGGCCAGTTCTTC.

This clonotype was recorded many times. V usage is TRBV6-1 and J usage is TRBJ2-1, with D possibly TRBD2 on 6 matching bases. Germline lookup yields CDR1 MNHNS and CDR2 SASEGT. There are 15 residues in the CDR3. V lost 10 bases and J 1 base, leaving 17 bases between the germline ends. As DNA, the CDR3 is TGTGCCACGACGGAGGGGAGTGGGTCCTACAATGAGCAGTTCTTC. Translated, it gives CATTEGSGSYNEQFF.

There are many counts of this clonotype. The rearrangement links TRBV11-3 to TRBJ1-1, with 7 bases lining up with TRBD1. From germline, CDR1 is SGHNT and CDR2 YENEEA. With 4 bases clipped from V and 11 bases from J, the junction kept 10 bases outside the gene matches. This CDR3 region has 13 residues. DNA for the CDR3: TGTGCCAGCAGCTCCCGACAGGGATTGAAGGCTTTCTTT. It encodes CASSSRQGLKAFF.

This clonotype was observed many times. The rearrangement links TRBV27 to TRBJ2-5; D is possibly TRBD1 (5 bases). This CDR3 is 14 amino acids long. CDR1 is MNHEY and CDR2 is SMNVEV in the germline V gene (reference sequence). Between the trimmed V and J ends, which lost 6 bases and 5 bases, there was a span of 16 bases. The CDR3 nucleotides are TGTGCCAGCAGATCAGCAGGGCTTAGGGAGACCCAGTACTTC. Its protein product is CASRSAGLRETQYF.

This clonotype was observed many times. This chain joins TRBV12-3 or TRBV12-4 and TRBJ2-2; TRBD1 might be the D (6 bases). The CDR3 spans 15 residues. V was pared by 7 bases and J by 6 bases, with 18 bases between. CDR3 coding DNA: TGTGCCAGCATAATGACAGGTGGGAGCGCCGGGGAGCTGTTTTTT. As protein: CASIMTGGSAGELFF.

The chain is built from TRBV19 and TRBJ2-7; D unclear. Germline lookup yields CDR1 LNHDA and CDR2 SQIVND (reference sequence). This CDR3 region has 14 residues. Trimming shortened V by 4 bases and J by 1 base, and 11 bases separated the two germline ends. This chain's CDR3 is CASSSPGGSYEQYF. In DNA, the CDR3 is TGTGCCAGTAGTAGCCCAGGCGGTTCCTACGAGCAGTACTTC.

This clonotype was seen many times. The V call is TRBV7-9, the J call TRBJ1-1; D gene unclear. Germline-derived CDR1 and CDR2 are SEHNR and FQNEAQ (reference sequence). The V and J ends lost 7 bases and 8 bases respectively, with 17 bases between them. The CDR3 spans 13 residues. CDR3 sequence reads: CASNTPVTYEAFF. CDR3 sequence (DNA): TGTGCCAGCAACACCCCTGTAACCTACGAAGCTTTCTTT.

About this clonotype: A clone one base away is much larger, so this may be a read error. V and J are TRBV11-1 and TRBJ1-1; the D gene is possibly TRBD1 (5 bases). The CDR3 covers 15 residues. The germline V gene has CDR1 SGHAT and CDR2 FQDESV (reference sequence). The CDR3 protein is CAGSLSQGFEGEAFF. CDR3 sequence (DNA): TGTGCCGGCAGCTTATCTCAGGGTTTTGAAGGTGAAGCTTTCTTT.

This clonotype was counted many times. V and J are TRBV28 and TRBJ2-4; D remains ambiguous. CDR1 and CDR2 from the germline V gene are MDHEN and SYDVKM. The CDR3 has 12 amino acids. V was shortened by 4 bases and J by 4 bases, with 5 bases between the two germline ends. CDR3 coding DNA: TGTGCCAGCAGTTCCGGGAAAAACATTCAGTACTTC. Its protein is CASSSGKNIQYF.

There are many counts of this clonotype. The chain is built from TRBV10-3 and TRBJ2-3, with D possibly being TRBD2 (5 bases). Trimming cost V 2 bases and J 6 bases, with 9 bases left between them. This CDR3 is 13 amino acids long. Germline V gene sequence: CDR1 ENHRY, CDR2 SYGVKD. The CDR3 DNA reads TGTGCCATCAGTGAGCCCGGGAAGGATACGCAGTATTTT. It is translated as CAISEPGKDTQYF.